This entry lists 19 T cell receptor beta chains sequenced from one sample in a study of shared clonotypes between healthy human individuals. Produced via immunoSEQ multiplex PCR; TCRdb's table is partial and in-frame only. The table records about 480,000 clones, nearly 80% of them present only once. The sample was PBMCs. These receptors were obtained from a woman aged 35 to 49 in good health. Some clones in this sample may be carry-over from other donors' samples.

This clone has just one count. This CDR3 is CASSFVSGNEQFF. DNA for the CDR3: TGCGCCAGCAGTTTTGTATCGGGGAATGAGCAGTTCTTC. The J gene is TRBJ2-1, the V gene TRBV5-1, with D tentatively TRBD2 (5 bases). Deletions cut 5 bases from V and 7 bases from J, with 13 bases between. The length of the CDR3 is 13 residues. Germline V gene data show CDR1 as SGHRS and CDR2 as YFSETQ.

This clone was picked up one time. The chain couples TRBV5-1 to TRBJ2-3, with a tentative D call TRBD2 (7 bases). Germline loops: CDR1 SGHRS, CDR2 YFSETQ. This CDR3 spans 15 amino acids. Trimming removed 4 bases from V and 3 bases from J, with 15 bases in between. This chain's CDR3 is CASSPGGGRTDTQYF. CDR3 nucleotides: TGCGCCAGCAGCCCCGGGGGCGGGAGAACAGATACGCAGTATTTT.

V usage is TRBV18 and J usage is TRBJ2-1; 10 bases agree with TRBD2. Germline CDR1 KGHSH, CDR2 LQKENI. V shed 2 bases and J 0 bases; nucleotides not matched to a gene: 4. This CDR3 is 17 amino acids long. The CDR3 here is CASSPMGLANSYNEQFF. CDR3 coding DNA: TGTGCCAGCTCACCAATGGGACTAGCGAACTCCTACAATGAGCAGTTCTTC.

The chain carries TRBV11-3 and TRBJ2-3, with D tentatively TRBD1 or TRBD2 (5 bases each). V gave up 4 bases and J gave up 6 bases, with 17 bases separating them. The CDR3 sequence is 15 residues long. Per germline, CDR1 SGHNT and CDR2 YENEEA. For the CDR3, the DNA is TGTGCCAGCAGCTCAGAGGGGTTGGAAGGTGATACGCAGTATTTT. Its protein product is CASSSEGLEGDTQYF.

The V gene is TRBV6-5, the J gene TRBJ2-1; D perhaps matches TRBD2 (6 bases). Trimming left V 6 bases short and J 7 bases short, with 13 bases between. The CDR3 has 13 amino acids. Germline V gene data show CDR1 as MNHEY and CDR2 as SVGAGI. CDR3 nucleotides: TGTGCCAGCAGCCGGAGGGCTGGGAATGAGCAGTTCTTC. Encoded protein: CASSRRAGNEQFF.

This clone was observed a handful of times. The gene calls are TRBV12-2 and TRBJ1-5. TRBV12-2 is a listed pseudogene. This CDR3 spans 15 amino acids. CDR3: CASRLPGRSNQPQHF. DNA for the CDR3: TGTGCAAGTCGCTTACCGGGCAGGAGCAATCAGCCCCAGCATTTT.

The chain recombines TRBV15 with TRBJ2-3; 13 bases map to TRBD2. Trimming removed 4 bases from V and 2 bases from J; junction bases left unmatched: 9. CDR3 length equals 18 residues. Per the germline V gene, CDR1 is LNHNV and CDR2 is YYDKDF (reference sequence). Here the CDR3 DNA reads TGTGCCACCAGCAAATCAACGGGACTAGCGGGGTCCACAGATACGCAGTATTTT. Translating it yields CATSKSTGLAGSTDTQYF.

This clone has a handful of counts. The chain joins TRBV10-2 to TRBJ2-2, with 8 positions matching TRBD1. Germline CDR1 is WSHSY and CDR2 is SAAADI. V lost 7 bases, J lost 4 bases, and 8 bases stayed unmatched. The CDR3 spans 15 residues. This CDR3 reads CASIQGARGTGELFF. As DNA, the CDR3 is TGCGCCAGCATTCAGGGGGCGCGGGGCACCGGGGAGCTGTTTTTT.

The genes are TRBV18 and TRBJ1-2, with TRBD1 as a possible D gene (6 bases). CDR1 is KGHSH, CDR2 LQKENI, per germline. Trimming shortened V by 6 bases and J by 3 bases, and 17 bases separated the two germline ends. The CDR3 is 15 amino acids. CDR3 protein: CASSVNRVGDYGYTF. The CDR3 DNA is TGTGCCAGCTCCGTCAACAGGGTCGGCGACTATGGCTACACCTTC.

The chain uses TRBV2 and TRBJ1-4; the D gene is possibly TRBD1 (6 bases). The CDR3 extends over 13 amino acids. CDR1 is SNHLY and CDR2 is FYNNEI in the germline V gene. Between the trimmed V and J ends, which lost 7 bases and 4 bases, there was a span of 10 bases. As DNA, the CDR3 is TGTGCCAGCAACAGGGCCGGTAATGAAAAACTGTTTTTT. As protein: CASNRAGNEKLFF.

This clone was seen only once. The chain couples TRBV2 to TRBJ2-2, with TRBD2 matching 13 bases. V lost 11 bases, J lost 0 bases, and 9 bases stayed unmatched. Germline values: CDR1 SNHLY, CDR2 FYNNEI. The CDR3 is 17 residues long. CDR3 region: CARPGLAGQANTGELFF. The CDR3 DNA sequence: TGTGCCCGCCCGGGACTAGCGGGACAGGCGAACACCGGGGAGCTGTTTTTT.

The rearrangement uses TRBV9 and TRBJ2-1; D might be TRBD2 (7 bases). V lost 3 bases and J lost 9, with 13 bases in between. CDR1 SGDLS and CDR2 YYNGEE come from the germline V gene. This CDR3 has 13 amino acids. The CDR3: CASSATRGAEQFF. The CDR3 nucleotides read TGTGCCAGCAGCGCTACCCGGGGGGCTGAGCAGTTCTTC.

The chain carries TRBV11-2 and TRBJ2-1, with a weak D call TRBD2 (7 bases). The CDR3 covers 14 residues. V was pared by 4 bases and J by 6 bases, with 13 bases between. Germline CDR1 SGHAT, CDR2 FQNNGV. CDR3 loop: CASSSLRGGNEQFF. DNA of the CDR3: TGTGCCAGCAGCTCCCTAAGGGGGGGCAATGAGCAGTTCTTC.

The chain couples TRBV28 to TRBJ1-2, with D unresolved. V lost 5 bases to trimming and J lost 8 bases, with 9 bases between them. The CDR3 runs to 11 residues. Germline CDR1 and CDR2: MDHEN and SYDVKM. In DNA form, the CDR3 reads TGTGCCAGCAGTCGGGTTCGGGGCTACACCTTC. Its protein product is CASSRVRGYTF.

A word on this clone: Within the sample, other DNA sequences also encode this same CDR3. The CDR3, as DNA: TGTGCCAGCAGCTTACTAGCGGGAGTGGAGACCCAGTACTTC. Translated: CASSLLAGVETQYF. The rearrangement joins TRBV7-9 to TRBJ2-5; TRBD2 aligns across 10 bases. Germline CDR1 SEHNR, CDR2 FQNEAQ (reference sequence). CDR3 length equals 14 residues. The V segment lost 2 bases and the J segment 5 bases; nucleotides outside the gene matches: 2. The full variable domain, with the rest looked up from reference TRBV7-9 and TRBJ2-5, is DTGVSQNPRHKITKRGQNVTFRCDPISEHNRLYWYRQTLGQGPEFLTYFQNEAQLEKSRLLSDRFSAERPKGSFSTLEIQRTEQGDSAMYLCASSLLAGVETQYFGPGTRLLVL.

The chain combines TRBV5-4 with TRBJ2-7, with a weak D call TRBD1 (5 bases). Trimming pared 4 bases from V and 2 bases from J, leaving 10 bases between. The CDR3 runs 13 residues. From germline, CDR1 is SGHNT and CDR2 YYREEE (reference sequence). CDR3 amino acids: CASSPQGTYEQYF. CDR3 in DNA: TGTGCCAGCAGCCCTCAGGGAACCTACGAGCAGTACTTC.

This chain connects TRBV5-6 to TRBJ1-2, with D possibly being TRBD1 (5 bases). The V gene's germline CDR1 is SGHDT and CDR2 YYEEEE. This CDR3 spans 15 amino acids. Trimming left V 2 bases short and J 4 bases short, with 15 bases between. The CDR3 region is CASSFYRSGLYGYTF. The DNA for the CDR3 is TGTGCCAGCAGCTTCTACAGGTCTGGTCTCTATGGCTACACCTTC.

Concerning this clone itself: A far larger clone is just one base off, so this is likely a read error. This chain joins TRBV6-1 and TRBJ2-1; D is possibly TRBD2 (6 bases). The length of the CDR3 is 16 residues. V lost 2 bases and J 5 bases, leaving 16 bases between the germline ends. Germline assignment: CDR1 MNHNS and CDR2 SASEGT. This chain's CDR3 is CASSESAGRRDNEQFF. The CDR3 DNA is TGTGCCAGCAGTGAATCCGCAGGGAGGAGAGACAATGAGCAGTTCTTC.

This clone was seen a few times. The V call is TRBV30, the J call TRBJ2-7; 7 positions match TRBD2. Germline-derived CDR1 and CDR2 are GTSNPN and SVGIG (reference sequence). V lost 0 bases, J lost 4 bases, and 6 bases stayed unmatched. This CDR3 contains 14 residues. CDR3 in amino acids: CAWSVWGRAYEQYF. For the CDR3, the DNA is TGTGCCTGGAGTGTATGGGGGAGGGCTTACGAGCAGTACTTC.